These 8 T cell receptor beta chains were all obtained from the same sample, sequenced in a study of shared clonotypes between healthy human individuals. Using immunoSEQ multiplex PCR, the repertoire was profiled, and TCRdb retains in-frame clones only, with some absent. The sample holds approximately 2.3 million clones, about 92% seen once. Input material: naive CD4+ T cells from PBMCs. Noted subset: CD45RA+ positively selected. The receptors here all came from a man younger than 35 in good health. Some clones in this sample may be carry-over from other donors' samples.

The V and J genes are TRBV11-2 and TRBJ2-7; 7 bases are a match to TRBD1. The CDR3 covers 16 residues. CDR1 and CDR2 (germline): SGHAT, FQNNGV. V was clipped by 6 bases and J by 2 bases; unmatched bases: 13. This CDR3 reads CASRGDSYISPYEQYF. The CDR3, as DNA: TGTGCCAGCAGGGGGGACAGCTATATTTCTCCCTACGAGCAGTACTTC. The full variable domain, with the rest looked up from reference TRBV11-2 and TRBJ2-7, is EAGVAQSPRYKIIEKRQSVAFWCNPISGHATLYWYQQILGQGPKLLIQFQNNGVVDDSQLPKDRFSAERLKGVDSTLKIQPAKLEDSAVYLCASRGDSYISPYEQYFGPGTRLTVT.

The chain joins TRBV19 to TRBJ2-7, with 8 bases fitting TRBD1. From germline, CDR1 is LNHDA and CDR2 SQIVND (reference sequence). V lost 5 bases to trimming and J lost 2 bases; unmatched junction nucleotides: 5. This CDR3 has 14 residues. The CDR3 reads CASSPTGDTYEQYF. The CDR3 bases are TGTGCCAGTAGTCCGACAGGGGATACCTACGAGCAGTACTTC.

As for this clone: The same CDR3 arises from other DNA sequences in this sample as well. The chain recombines TRBV5-1 with TRBJ2-5; D not certain. CDR3 length: 14 residues. From germline, CDR1 is SGHRS and CDR2 YFSETQ. The V gene lost 0 bases and the J gene lost 2 bases, with 8 bases spanning the gap. CDR3 DNA: TGCGCCAGCAGCTTGGAAGGGAATCAAGAGACCCAGTACTTC. Its protein product is CASSLEGNQETQYF.

The V and J genes are TRBV6-5 and TRBJ2-5, with 11 bases that match TRBD2. V lost 6 bases and J lost 2; bases outside the gene matches: 5. Per the germline V gene, CDR1 is MNHEY and CDR2 is SVGAGI. The CDR3 contains 15 residues. CDR3 sequence: CASRTSGNRQETQYF. The CDR3 DNA reads TGTGCCAGCAGGACTAGCGGGAACCGACAAGAGACCCAGTACTTC.

The chain employs TRBV28 and TRBJ2-2; D is uncertain. Looked up from germline, CDR1 is MDHEN and CDR2 is SYDVKM. Trimming cost V 4 bases and J 5 bases, with 14 bases left between them. This CDR3 is built from 15 residues. The CDR3 DNA reads as TGTGCCAGCAGTTCCCCCGGTGAGAATACCGGGGAGCTGTTTTTT. Amino acid sequence: CASSSPGENTGELFF.

This clone has a handful of counts. This chain connects TRBV30 to TRBJ1-5, with D perhaps matching TRBD1 (5 bases). The CDR3 is 15 residues long. The germline V gene encodes CDR1 GTSNPN and CDR2 SVGIG (reference sequence). V dropped 1 base and J dropped 7 bases, with 17 bases sitting between them. This CDR3 is CAWSDLGTLEQPQHF. The CDR3 DNA sequence: TGTGCCTGGAGTGACCTTGGGACGCTGGAACAGCCCCAGCATTTT.

The chain employs TRBV2 and TRBJ2-7, with D possibly matching TRBD2 (5 bases). The germline V gene has CDR1 SNHLY and CDR2 FYNNEI. V lost 3 bases and J 2 bases, leaving 20 bases between the germline ends. The CDR3 sequence is 17 residues long. CDR3 region: CASSDRFGVSAAYEQYF. CDR3 DNA sequence: TGTGCCAGCAGTGATAGGTTCGGGGTATCTGCCGCCTACGAGCAGTACTTC.

The chain links TRBV11-3 to TRBJ2-2; TRBD1 aligns across 9 bases. Germline loops: CDR1 SGHNT, CDR2 YENEEA. The CDR3 length is 16 residues. V shed 5 bases, J shed 2 bases, and the junction held 6 bases outside the gene matches. CDR3 nucleotides: TGTGCCAGCAGCACCCGGACAGGGGAAAACACCGGGGAGCTGTTTTTT. It translates to CASSTRTGENTGELFF.